Presented here are 28 T cell receptor beta chains from one specimen sequenced in a study of blood T cell repertoires in COVID-19. Sequencing used immunoSEQ multiplex PCR; TCRdb keeps in-frame clones, though not all of them. The table shows a few hundred thousand clones, with roughly 85% occurring only once. The sample taken for sequencing was peripheral blood. These receptors originate from a young man with active or convalescent COVID-19.

The chain joins TRBV29-1 to TRBJ1-2, with D unresolved. The germline gives CDR1 SQVTM, CDR2 ANQGSEA. This CDR3 comprises 15 residues. Deletions cut 1 base from V and 4 bases from J, with 16 bases between. CDR3 nucleotides: TGCAGCGTTGAAGTCGGACGGAGGCTAGGCTATGGCTACACCTTC. Residues: CSVEVGRRLGYGYTF.

V usage is TRBV19 and J usage is TRBJ2-2, with D maybe TRBD2 (6 bases). V gave up 11 bases and J gave up 6 bases, with 16 bases separating them. In germline, CDR1 is LNHDA, CDR2 SQIVND (reference sequence). The CDR3 loop spans 13 amino acids. The CDR3 DNA follows: TGTGCCGCCGCTTCTAGGGAGGCCGGGGAGCTGTTTTTT. This codes for CAAASREAGELFF. The full variable domain, completed using reference TRBV19 and TRBJ2-2, is DGGITQSPKYLFRKEGQNVTLSCEQNLNHDAMYWYRQDPGQGLRLIYYSQIVNDFQKGDIAEGYSVSREKKESFPLTVTSAQKNPTAFYLCAAASREAGELFFGEGSRLTVL.

The V gene is TRBV24-1, the J gene TRBJ2-5; tentative D call: TRBD2 (5 bases). Germline V gene lookup returns CDR1 KGHDR and CDR2 SFDVKD. This CDR3 has 15 amino acids. Trimming stripped 2 bases from V and 5 bases from J, with 14 bases between. DNA for the CDR3: TGTGCCACCAGTGATTCAACTAGACATCAGGAGACCCAGTACTTC. Encoded protein: CATSDSTRHQETQYF.

The V call is TRBV19, the J call TRBJ1-1; 11 bases are a match to TRBD1. The germline gives CDR1 LNHDA, CDR2 SQIVND (reference sequence). This CDR3 has 16 residues. The trim removed 6 bases at V and 3 bases at J, leaving 9 bases unmatched. In nucleotides, the CDR3 is TGTGCCAGTAGACTATTACTGGGACAGGGGGACACTGAAGCTTTCTTT. Translated, it gives CASRLLLGQGDTEAFF.

This chain links TRBV13 with TRBJ2-7; TRBD1 matches 10 bases. The germline CDR1 and CDR2 sequences are PRHDT and FYEKMQ (reference sequence). V was clipped by 8 bases and J by 7 bases; unmatched bases: 5. This CDR3 has 12 residues. The CDR3 nucleotides are TGTGCCAGCGGGACAGGGGAAGGGGAGCAGTACTTC. This gives the protein CASGTGEGEQYF.

The gene calls are TRBV4-2 and TRBJ2-5; 9 positions agree with TRBD2. The CDR3 has 15 residues. From germline, CDR1 is LGHNA and CDR2 YNFKEQ. J gave up 5 bases and V 0 bases, and 4 bases lay outside the gene matches. CDR3 bases: TGTGCCAGCAGCCAAGAAGTAGCGGGAGCGGAGACCCAGTACTTC. Protein sequence: CASSQEVAGAETQYF.

J is TRBJ1-2 and V is TRBV14, with D tentatively TRBD1 (5 bases). The CDR3 is 15 residues long. V lost 1 base, J lost 7 bases, and 16 bases lay in between. Germline CDR1 reads SGHDN; CDR2 reads FVKESK. In DNA form, the CDR3 reads TGTGCCAGCAGCCAAGCGGGCCAGGGCGTCTTTGGCTACACCTTC. Translating it yields CASSQAGQGVFGYTF.

The V and J genes are TRBV6-5 and TRBJ2-1; D is ambiguous. The CDR3 spans 12 residues. Germline values: CDR1 MNHEY, CDR2 SVGAGI. V was cut by 2 bases and J by 7 bases, with 6 bases left in between. The CDR3 loop is CASSYNQNEQFF. The CDR3, as DNA: TGTGCCAGCAGTTACAACCAGAATGAGCAGTTCTTC.

The chain combines TRBV7-9 with TRBJ2-7; 12 nucleotides line up with TRBD2. Looked up from germline, CDR1 is SEHNR and CDR2 is FQNEAQ (reference sequence). CDR3 length: 18 amino acids. V lost 5 bases and J lost 0; bases outside the gene matches: 11. CDR3 sequence: CASSPGLAGGRDSYEQYF. The CDR3 DNA reads as TGTGCCAGCAGCCCGGGACTAGCGGGCGGACGAGACTCCTACGAGCAGTACTTC. Full variable domain (outside the CDR3, taken from reference TRBV7-9 and TRBJ2-7): DTGVSQNPRHKITKRGQNVTFRCDPISEHNRLYWYRQTLGQGPEFLTYFQNEAQLEKSRLLSDRFSAERPKGSFSTLEIQRTEQGDSAMYLCASSPGLAGGRDSYEQYFGPGTRLTVT.

The rearrangement joins TRBV5-6 to TRBJ2-3; D is possibly TRBD2 (5 bases). In germline, CDR1 is SGHDT, CDR2 YYEEEE. With 0 bases removed from V and 4 bases from J, the gap between germline ends came to 12 bases. This CDR3 has 15 amino acids. The CDR3 DNA is TGTGCCAGCAGCTTGGTGACGGACTTCGCAGATACGCAGTATTTT. Translating gives CASSLVTDFADTQYF.

The rearrangement joins TRBV30 to TRBJ1-1; D is undetermined. The germline gives CDR1 GTSNPN, CDR2 SVGIG (reference sequence). V was cut by 0 bases and J by 0 bases, with 5 bases left in between. The CDR3 extends over 13 amino acids. The CDR3 region has the DNA TGTGCCTGGAGTGTACTTTTGAACACTGAAGCTTTCTTT. It specifies CAWSVLLNTEAFF. The full variable domain, its missing parts supplied by reference TRBV30 and TRBJ1-1, is SQTIHQWPATLVQPVGSPLSLECTVEGTSNPNLYWYRQAAGRGLQLLFYSVGIGQISSEVPQNLSASRPQDRQFILSSKKLLLSDSGFYLCAWSVLLNTEAFFGQGTRLTVV.

This clone turned up a few times. The chain couples TRBV28 to TRBJ1-1, with D tentatively TRBD1 (6 bases). Trimming shortened V by 8 bases and J by 2 bases, and 12 bases separated the two germline ends. The CDR3 sequence is 13 residues long. Germline CDR1 MDHEN, CDR2 SYDVKM. CDR3 bases: TGTGCCAGCCTCCGGACAGCTAACACTGAAGCTTTCTTT. Translation gives CASLRTANTEAFF.

The chain carries TRBV29-1 and TRBJ2-1; 11 bases line up with TRBD2. The CDR3 consists of 14 residues. CDR1 and CDR2 (germline): SQVTM, ANQGSEA. The V and J ends lost 3 bases and 4 bases, in that order; junction bases with no gene match: 2. In nucleotides, the CDR3 is TGCAGCGTTGATCTAGCGGGGGGTTACAATGAGCAGTTCTTC. As protein: CSVDLAGGYNEQFF.

The V and J genes are TRBV2 and TRBJ2-5; 7 nucleotides agree with TRBD2. Germline V lookup: CDR1 SNHLY, CDR2 FYNNEI. This CDR3 contains 13 residues. V was clipped by 8 bases and J by 5 bases; unmatched bases: 8. The CDR3 nucleotides read TGTGCCAGCGGACTAGGAATGTCTGAGACCCAGTACTTC. This translates into CASGLGMSETQYF.

The chain combines TRBV5-1 with TRBJ2-5; TRBD2 is a possible D gene (6 bases). The CDR3 contains 15 residues. V lost 0 bases and J lost 2, with 11 bases in between. The germline V gene has CDR1 SGHRS and CDR2 YFSETQ. The CDR3 nucleotides read TGCGCCAGCAGCTTGGAGGGACTGCAGCAAGAGACCCAGTACTTC. Translation gives CASSLEGLQQETQYF. The entire variable domain, with the rest obtained from reference TRBV5-1 and TRBJ2-5, is as follows: KAGVTQTPRYLIKTRGQQVTLSCSPISGHRSVSWYQQTPGQGLQFLFEYFSETQRNKGNFPGRFSGRQFSNSRSEMNVSTLELGDSALYLCASSLEGLQQETQYFGPGTRLLVL.

The V and J genes are TRBV5-8 and TRBJ1-2; D uncertain. The CDR3 is 12 residues long. The V gene's germline CDR1 is SGHTS and CDR2 YDEGEE. V gave up 5 bases and J gave up 4 bases, with 9 bases separating them. The CDR3 region has the DNA TGTGCCAGCAGGAGAGTTACCTATGGCTACACCTTC. This encodes CASRRVTYGYTF. Complete variable domain (other parts from reference TRBV5-8 and TRBJ1-2): EAGVTQSPTHLIKTRGQQATLRCSPISGHTSVYWYQQALGLGLQFLLWYDEGEERNRGNFPPRFSGRQFPNYSSELNVNALELEDSALYLCASRRVTYGYTFGSGTRLTVV.

This clone came up once. J is TRBJ2-3 and V is TRBV13, with D possibly TRBD2 on 6 matching bases. V gave up 1 base and J gave up 4 bases, with 15 bases separating them. The CDR3 has 16 residues. Germline CDR1 PRHDT, CDR2 FYEKMQ (reference sequence). Here the CDR3 reads CASSLALAFAADTQYF. The CDR3 bases are TGTGCCAGCAGCTTAGCTCTAGCGTTTGCTGCAGATACGCAGTATTTT. Looking up the rest from reference TRBV13 and TRBJ2-3 gives the full variable domain: AAGVIQSPRHLIKEKRETATLKCYPIPRHDTVYWYQQGPGQDPQFLISFYEKMQSDKGSIPDRFSAQQFSDYHSELNMSSLELGDSALYFCASSLALAFAADTQYFGPGTRLTVL.

The V call is TRBV2, the J call TRBJ2-1; no firm D call. From germline, CDR1 is SNHLY and CDR2 FYNNEI. The CDR3 sequence is 13 residues long. Trimming removed 0 bases at V and 4 bases at J, with 4 bases between. The CDR3 loop is CASSEAPYNEQFF. CDR3 DNA: TGTGCCAGCAGTGAAGCCCCTTACAATGAGCAGTTCTTC.

Turning to this clone: Other DNA sequences in this specimen translate into the identical CDR3. The rearrangement uses TRBV7-2 and TRBJ1-3, with 7 bases fitting TRBD1. J gave up 2 bases and V 5 bases, and 3 bases lay outside the gene matches. Germline V CDR1 and CDR2: SGHTA, FQGNSA. CDR3 length: 14 amino acids. CDR3 DNA: TGTGCCAGCAGCCTCACAGGGGCTGGAAACACCATATATTTT. This sequence encodes CASSLTGAGNTIYF.

This sequence joins TRBV2 and TRBJ2-7; D unresolved. The length of the CDR3 is 12 residues. Trimming cost V 3 bases and J 12 bases, with 15 bases left between them. The germline V gene encodes CDR1 SNHLY and CDR2 FYNNEI. The CDR3 region has the DNA TGTGCCAGCAGTGATGATTCGAGGAATTGGTACTTC. It specifies CASSDDSRNWYF.

In its sample, this clone was seen a few times. The chain is built from TRBV29-1 and TRBJ1-1; 8 bases agree with TRBD1. Looked up from germline, CDR1 is SQVTM and CDR2 is ANQGSEA. The V gene end was trimmed by 8 bases and the J gene end by 1 base; junction bases not matched to a gene: 6. The CDR3 loop spans 13 amino acids. This CDR3 reads CSFSGQANTEAFF. The CDR3 DNA reads TGCAGCTTTTCGGGACAGGCGAACACTGAAGCTTTCTTT. Filled out from reference TRBV29-1 and TRBJ1-1, the complete variable domain reads SAVISQKPSRDICQRGTSLTIQCQVDSQVTMMFWYRQQPGQSLTLIATANQGSEATYESGFVIDKFPISRPNLTFSTLTVSNMSPEDSSIYLCSFSGQANTEAFFGQGTRLTVV.

The genes are TRBV13 and TRBJ2-1; D is unclear. Trimming cost V 5 bases and J 6 bases, with 5 bases left between them. Germline V gene sequence: CDR1 PRHDT, CDR2 FYEKMQ (reference sequence). CDR3 length: 11 residues. Here the CDR3 DNA reads TGTGCCAGCAGCCTCCTCAATGAGCAGTTCTTC. Protein: CASSLLNEQFF.

The chain employs TRBV7-9 and TRBJ2-7, with D uncertain. CDR1 is SEHNR, CDR2 FQNEAQ, per germline (reference sequence). V shed 8 bases and J shed 6 bases, with 11 bases lying between them. The length of the CDR3 is 11 residues. CDR3 DNA sequence: TGTGCCAGCTCCCCACTGATCGAGCAGTACTTC. Protein product: CASSPLIEQYF.

V and J are TRBV13 and TRBJ2-3, with a possible D match to TRBD2 (5 bases). The CDR3 is 17 residues long. Trimming cost V 7 bases and J 5 bases, with 25 bases left between them. Germline loops: CDR1 PRHDT, CDR2 FYEKMQ (reference sequence). The CDR3 DNA follows: TGTGCCAGCACCCGAAGCACTCGGGGTGAGGAAAAAGATACGCAGTATTTT. Translated: CASTRSTRGEEKDTQYF.

The V gene is TRBV7-9, the J gene TRBJ2-5; D perhaps matches TRBD2 (5 bases). The V gene's germline CDR1 is SEHNR and CDR2 FQNEAQ (reference sequence). The length of the CDR3 is 15 residues. V was cut by 4 bases and J by 0 bases, with 12 bases left in between. The CDR3 coding sequence is TGTGCCAGCAGCTATCCGAGCGGACACCAAGAGACCCAGTACTTC. Residues: CASSYPSGHQETQYF. Combining the CDR3 with reference TRBV7-9 and TRBJ2-5 gives the whole variable domain DTGVSQNPRHKITKRGQNVTFRCDPISEHNRLYWYRQTLGQGPEFLTYFQNEAQLEKSRLLSDRFSAERPKGSFSTLEIQRTEQGDSAMYLCASSYPSGHQETQYFGPGTRLLVL.

J is TRBJ2-3 and V is TRBV28, with D perhaps matching TRBD1 (6 bases). From germline, CDR1 is MDHEN and CDR2 SYDVKM. Trimming took off 2 bases at V and 4 bases at J, with 10 bases between the two ends. This CDR3 comprises 14 residues. The CDR3 sequence: CASSLSAGADTQYF. CDR3 nucleotide sequence: TGTGCCAGCAGTTTAAGCGCAGGGGCAGATACGCAGTATTTT.

The chain uses TRBV29-1 and TRBJ2-3; no clear D. V lost 6 bases to trimming and J lost 3 bases, with 4 bases between them. The CDR3 is made up of 10 amino acids. Per germline, CDR1 SQVTM and CDR2 ANQGSEA. CDR3 loop: CSVLTDTQYF. DNA for the CDR3: TGCAGCGTCTTGACAGATACGCAGTATTTT.

The rearrangement links TRBV7-3 to TRBJ2-2, with TRBD2 identical over 7 bases. Germline CDR1 is SGHTA and CDR2 is FQGTGA. The CDR3 consists of 15 residues. The trim removed 1 base at V and 3 bases at J, leaving 2 bases unmatched. This chain's CDR3 is CASSLNLADTGELFF. The CDR3 bases are TGTGCCAGCAGCTTAAATCTAGCGGACACCGGGGAGCTGTTTTTT.